This TCR beta chain came from a study of shared clonotypes between healthy human individuals. Background on the study: Per donor, CD8 memory used one plate, CD8 naive used two, CD4 memory used three and CD4 naive used three. The study's findings and limits: Sampling was confined to blood; repertoires within tissues likely differ.

About this clone: Its antigen is not known.

The assay was carried out at the deep level. Libraries were prepared by immunoSEQ multiplex PCR; TCRdb keeps only in-frame clonotypes and omits some of them. Among 2.3 million or so clones, 93% were seen once, and the ten largest hold 0.39%. Looked up from germline, CDR1 is SGHDT and CDR2 is YYEEEE. The ends were cut back, 0 bases at V and 5 bases at J, with 9 bases in the middle. The CDR3 has 14 residues. This chain joins TRBV5-6 and TRBJ1-5, with a tentative D call TRBD1 (5 bases). Sample: naive CD4+ T cells from PBMCs. Regarding subset: CD45RA+ positively selected. The TCR sequence derives from a man between 18 and 35 years old in good health. Some clones in this sample may be carry-over from other donors' samples. CDR3 sequence: CASSLARGYQPQHF. For the CDR3, the DNA is TGTGCCAGCAGCTTGGCTAGGGGTTATCAGCCCCAGCATTTT.